This TCR beta chain is from a study of blood T cell repertoires in COVID-19. Turning to the study itself: Some COVID-19 samples were acute and others convalescent; all came from the United States, Italy and Spain. The cDNA or gDNA used as material had been derived from T cells, B-cell-depleted T cells, or PBMCs.

The CDR3 totals 14 residues. The germline V gene has CDR1 SEHNR and CDR2 FQNEAQ (reference sequence). Trimming took 3 bases from V and 9 from J; bases not matched to a gene: 9. This clone appeared a few times. As handled by the study authors: Amplification with reference gene primers provided the estimates of nucleated cell counts. Sequenced by immunoSEQ multiplex PCR; TCRdb stores in-frame clones only, minus some. V, J and clone size reflect that table, while D and trimming were determined from the DNA. The table has over 20,000 clones, just over 85% seen once; the top ten hold 16%. The sequence came from a man between 65 and 79 years old with acute or convalescent COVID-19. The chain joins TRBV7-9 to TRBJ1-1; 8 bases agree with TRBD1. Material: peripheral blood. CDR3 residues: CASSFQGTGSQAFF. The CDR3 bases are TGTGCCAGCAGCTTTCAAGGGACAGGCTCTCAAGCTTTCTTT.